The 12 T cell receptor beta chains reported below all come from one sample, sequenced in a study of naive and memory T cell subsets. Four PCR rounds used nested alpha and beta constant region primers plus the SP2 primer. MiXCR, applied by TCRdb to the UMI-ligation and nested PCR reads, yields one record per CDR3 protein. The table has tens of thousands of distinct CDR3 sequences, approximately 10% seen once. Treatment reported: skin biopsy from PPD injection site in Mantoux-positive individual. An oligonucleotide containing a UMI was ligated to the 3' end of TCR cDNA. This specimen consisted of skin, obtained from a tuberculin skin test site. These receptors all come from an adult in good health.

This clonotype was counted at least ten times. V and J are TRBV29-1 and TRBJ2-3; no firm D call. This CDR3 spans 12 amino acids. With 5 bases removed from V and 6 bases from J, the gap between germline ends came to 12 bases. In germline, CDR1 is SQVTM, CDR2 ANQGSEA. The CDR3 sequence is CSVQFPEDTQYF. In DNA form, the CDR3 reads TGCAGCGTTCAGTTTCCAGAGGATACGCAGTATTTT.

This clonotype was seen repeatedly, ten times or more. The chain is built from TRBV29-1 and TRBJ1-2; 8 bases line up with TRBD1. Germline CDR1 and CDR2: SQVTM and ANQGSEA. The V and J ends lost 6 bases and 2 bases, in that order; junction bases with no gene match: 8. This CDR3 region has 14 residues. CDR3 nucleotide sequence: TGCAGCGTGGCACAGGGGGTACTAAACTATGGCTACACCTTC. It encodes CSVAQGVLNYGYTF.

This clonotype was recorded a few times. The genes are TRBV5-1 and TRBJ2-1, with 11 bases aligning to TRBD2. CDR3 length: 15 residues. Germline V gene lookup returns CDR1 SGHRS and CDR2 YFSETQ. J gave up 9 bases and V 0 bases, and 5 bases lay outside the gene matches. CDR3 sequence (DNA): TGCGCCAGCAGCTTGGCGGCTAGCGGGGGGAGTGAGCAGTTCTTC. Translating it yields CASSLAASGGSEQFF. Together with reference TRBV5-1 and TRBJ2-1, the CDR3 gives the full variable domain: KAGVTQTPRYLIKTRGQQVTLSCSPISGHRSVSWYQQTPGQGLQFLFEYFSETQRNKGNFPGRFSGRQFSNSRSEMNVSTLELGDSALYLCASSLAASGGSEQFFGPGTRLTVL.

This clonotype was recorded at least ten times. This chain links TRBV2 with TRBJ2-1, with D perhaps matching TRBD1 (6 bases). Germline-derived CDR1 and CDR2 are SNHLY and FYNNEI. CDR3 size: 14 residues. V lost 4 bases to trimming and J lost 4 bases, with 11 bases between them. The DNA for the CDR3 is TGTGCCAGCAGTGCTGGGACATTGTACAATGAGCAGTTCTTC. Residues: CASSAGTLYNEQFF.

This clonotype was seen only a few times. V gene TRBV2 combines with J gene TRBJ2-1; the D gene is possibly TRBD2 (6 bases). The CDR3 is made up of 14 amino acids. CDR1 SNHLY and CDR2 FYNNEI come from the germline V gene. V was trimmed by 3 bases and J by 4 bases, leaving 10 bases between them. CDR3 in DNA: TGTGCCAGCAGTGATTTTGCGGGGTACAATGAGCAGTTCTTC. This gives the protein CASSDFAGYNEQFF. Using reference TRBV2 and TRBJ2-1 for the parts outside the CDR3, the full variable domain is EPEVTQTPSHQVTQMGQEVILRCVPISNHLYFYWYRQILGQKVEFLVSFYNNEISEKSEIFDDQFSVERPDGSNFTLKIRSTKLEDSAMYFCASSDFAGYNEQFFGPGTRLTVL.

By share, this clonotype ranks as medium-sized. The chain combines TRBV29-1 with TRBJ2-7, with D possibly TRBD1 on 5 matching bases. The V end lost 7 bases, the J end lost 3 bases, and 10 bases lay between the germline ends. CDR3 size: 11 residues. The V gene's germline CDR1 is SQVTM and CDR2 ANQGSEA. CDR3 in amino acids: CSGTRDYEQYF. The DNA for the CDR3 is TGCAGCGGTACCAGGGACTACGAGCAGTACTTC.

The rearrangement joins TRBV27 to TRBJ2-4; 9 bases line up with TRBD1. V shed 5 bases, J shed 4 bases, and the junction held 6 bases outside the gene matches. The CDR3 runs to 15 residues. Looked up from germline, CDR1 is MNHEY and CDR2 is SMNVEV (reference sequence). The CDR3 nucleotides read TGTGCCAGCAGTCCACAAGGGACAGGGAAAAACATTCAGTACTTC. Translation: CASSPQGTGKNIQYF.

This clonotype showed up just a few times. V gene TRBV18 combines with J gene TRBJ1-1; weak D call: TRBD1 (5 bases). CDR3 length: 15 residues. The germline gives CDR1 KGHSH, CDR2 LQKENI. V gave up 3 bases and J gave up 3 bases, with 14 bases separating them. As DNA, the CDR3 is TGTGCCAGCTCACCCGGCCAGGGAAGGGACACTGAAGCTTTCTTT. Its protein product is CASSPGQGRDTEAFF.

V is TRBV27 and J is TRBJ2-7, with 8 bases fitting TRBD1. The CDR3 has 14 residues. The germline V gene has CDR1 MNHEY and CDR2 SMNVEV (reference sequence). V was clipped by 3 bases and J by 4 bases; unmatched bases: 5. The CDR3 bases are TGTGCCAGCAGTTTTGCAGGGGGCAGGTACGAGCAGTACTTC. Translation: CASSFAGGRYEQYF.

In its sample, this clonotype was seen many times. The V call is TRBV2, the J call TRBJ2-4; no reliable D call. The length of the CDR3 is 13 residues. Germline CDR1 and CDR2: SNHLY and FYNNEI. V was cut by 7 bases and J by 9 bases, with 16 bases left in between. CDR3 DNA sequence: TGTGCCAGCACCTCGGGCCTCACGGGCATTCAGTACTTC. This gives the protein CASTSGLTGIQYF.

Concerning this clonotype itself: Given a much more abundant clone one base away, this may be a read error. The chain links TRBV11-2 to TRBJ2-5; D gene unclear. Germline assignment: CDR1 SGHAT and CDR2 FQNNGV. This CDR3 region has 13 residues. DNA of the CDR3: TGTGCCAACAGCCCCAATGTCCAAGAGACCCAGTACTTC. Translation gives CANSPNVQETQYF.

In DNA form, the CDR3 reads TGTGCCAGCTCACCACCTTTACAGCAAGAGACCCAGTACTTC. Its protein is CASSPPLQQETQYF. This chain uses TRBV18 with TRBJ2-5; D unclear. In germline, CDR1 is KGHSH, CDR2 LQKENI. The CDR3 totals 14 residues. Trimming shortened V by 0 bases and J by 2 bases, and 7 bases separated the two germline ends.